A selection of T cell receptor beta chains follows, all from one sample in a study of blood T cells in healthy people across ages. In TCRdb, the 5' RACE reads were re-called with MiXCR into one record per CDR3 protein. The sample yields about 800,000 distinct CDR3 sequences, 20% to 25% seen once. The same sample was also used in a study of T cells of mothers and their children.

Sequencing was done on a sample of blood. All receptors derive from a boy between 10 and 17 years old in good health. Each CDR3 is given with its conserved first and last residue. Fields, in order: V gene, clone size, D gene, J gene, CDR3 DNA, CDR3 protein. The D gene is left open where the match is weak. Some rows have no size entry. The others give once, few or many, or a class for an expanded clone.

v_gene: TRBV25-1
abundance: -
d_gene: -
j_gene: TRBJ2-6
CDR3nt: TGTGCCAGCAGTGAACCCGACAGCTCTGGGGCCAACGTCCTGACTTTC
CDR3aa: CASSEPDSSGANVLTF

v_gene: TRBV28
abundance: -
d_gene: TRBD2
j_gene: TRBJ2-3
CDR3nt: TGTGCCAGCAGTCTTCAGCGGGAGGTAGATACGCAGTATTTT
CDR3aa: CASSLQREVDTQYF

v_gene: TRBV2
abundance: -
d_gene: TRBD1
j_gene: TRBJ1-1
CDR3nt: TGTGCCAGCAGTGAGGGACAGGGGGCAAGGGGAACTGAAGCTTTCTTT
CDR3aa: CASSEGQGARGTEAFF

v_gene: TRBV7-9
abundance: -
d_gene: TRBD1
j_gene: TRBJ2-7
CDR3nt: TGTGCCAGCAGCTCAGACAGGGTTCGAGACGAGCAGTACTTC
CDR3aa: CASSSDRVRDEQYF

v_gene: TRBV6-1
abundance: few
d_gene: TRBD2
j_gene: TRBJ2-3
CDR3nt: TGTGCCAGCAGTACCCGGACTAGCGGGACCTTAAAGAACACAGATACGCAGTATTTT
CDR3aa: CASSTRTSGTLKNTDTQYF

v_gene: TRBV20-1
abundance: -
d_gene: -
j_gene: TRBJ2-3
CDR3nt: TGCAGTGCTAGGCGGGGATCCCAAGGCACAGATACGCAGTATTTT
CDR3aa: CSARRGSQGTDTQYF

v_gene: TRBV7-3
abundance: few
d_gene: -
j_gene: TRBJ2-5
CDR3nt: TGTGCCAGCAGCTTACAAGGGAGAACAGAGACCCAGTACTTC
CDR3aa: CASSLQGRTETQYF

v_gene: TRBV4-1
abundance: -
d_gene: -
j_gene: TRBJ1-3
CDR3nt: TGCGCCAGCAGGCCCCCAGGGGGAAACACCATATATTTT
CDR3aa: CASRPPGGNTIYF

v_gene: TRBV12-3/TRBV12-4
abundance: few
d_gene: TRBD1
j_gene: TRBJ1-1
CDR3nt: TGTGCCAGCAGTACGACAGGGGCGAACACTGAAGCTTTCTTT
CDR3aa: CASSTTGANTEAFF

v_gene: TRBV19
abundance: -
d_gene: -
j_gene: TRBJ1-2
CDR3nt: TGTGCCAGTAGTATTATGGTCAGCGACTATGGCTACACCTTC
CDR3aa: CASSIMVSDYGYTF

v_gene: TRBV24-1
abundance: -
d_gene: TRBD1
j_gene: TRBJ2-1
CDR3nt: TGTGCCACCAGTGGACAGGGAGTAAGCGATGAGCAGTTCTTC
CDR3aa: CATSGQGVSDEQFF

v_gene: TRBV4-3
abundance: -
d_gene: -
j_gene: TRBJ2-3
CDR3nt: TGCGCCAGCAGCCAAGGGCGGCTGCGGGACACAGATACGCAGTATTTT
CDR3aa: CASSQGRLRDTDTQYF

v_gene: TRBV2
abundance: many
d_gene: -
j_gene: TRBJ2-5
CDR3nt: TGTGCCAGCAGTGAAACTGGCGGGCTGAAGACCCAGTACTTC
CDR3aa: CASSETGGLKTQYF

v_gene: TRBV6-5
abundance: few
d_gene: -
j_gene: TRBJ1-1
CDR3nt: TGTGCCAGCAGTTACGGACCCCTGCCCCACACTGAAGCTTTCTTT
CDR3aa: CASSYGPLPHTEAFF

v_gene: TRBV27
abundance: few
d_gene: -
j_gene: TRBJ2-1
CDR3nt: TGTGCCAGCAGTTTTCGCAGCGAAAACAATGAGCAGTTCTTC
CDR3aa: CASSFRSENNEQFF

v_gene: TRBV29-1
abundance: few
d_gene: -
j_gene: TRBJ1-3
CDR3nt: TGCAGCGTTGCCTGGGGGGCGGCTGGAAACACCATATATTTT
CDR3aa: CSVAWGAAGNTIYF

v_gene: TRBV7-9
abundance: -
d_gene: -
j_gene: TRBJ2-5
CDR3nt: TGTGCCAGCAGCACCGTAAGGGTTTGGGAGCAGTACTTC
CDR3aa: CASSTVRVWEQYF

v_gene: TRBV4-3
abundance: -
d_gene: TRBD1
j_gene: TRBJ2-1
CDR3nt: TGCGCCAGCAGCCAAGATCTGGACAGGGGTGCCTACAATGAGCAGTTCTTC
CDR3aa: CASSQDLDRGAYNEQFF

v_gene: TRBV6-1
abundance: few
d_gene: TRBD1
j_gene: TRBJ1-2
CDR3nt: TGTGCCAGCACGGGACAGGGGGTTCATGGCTACACCTTC
CDR3aa: CASTGQGVHGYTF

v_gene: TRBV28
abundance: few
d_gene: TRBD2
j_gene: TRBJ2-3
CDR3nt: TGTGCCAGCAGTTCCCGACTAGCGGGCACAGATACGCAGTATTTT
CDR3aa: CASSSRLAGTDTQYF

v_gene: TRBV30
abundance: -
d_gene: -
j_gene: TRBJ1-1
CDR3nt: TGTGCCTGGAGTGATATGAGCACTGAAGCTTTCTTT
CDR3aa: CAWSDMSTEAFF

v_gene: TRBV5-1
abundance: -
d_gene: TRBD1
j_gene: TRBJ1-1
CDR3nt: TGCGCCAGCAGCTCGCAGGGGGCCACTGAAGCTTTCTTT
CDR3aa: CASSSQGATEAFF

v_gene: TRBV12-3/TRBV12-4
abundance: -
d_gene: TRBD2
j_gene: TRBJ2-3
CDR3nt: TGTGCCAGCAGTGGGCTAGCGGGGTTAAGCACAGATACGCAGTATTTT
CDR3aa: CASSGLAGLSTDTQYF

v_gene: TRBV4-3
abundance: -
d_gene: -
j_gene: TRBJ1-1
CDR3nt: TGCGCCAGCAGCCAAGCGGTTCCCGGCGACAGTAAATCTTCCGAAGCTTTCTTT
CDR3aa: CASSQAVPGDSKSSEAFF

v_gene: TRBV6-6
abundance: few
d_gene: TRBD2
j_gene: TRBJ2-4
CDR3nt: TGTGCCAGCAGCCCCTATCTAGCGGGAGAAAACATTCAGTACTTC
CDR3aa: CASSPYLAGENIQYF

v_gene: TRBV10-3
abundance: -
d_gene: TRBD2
j_gene: TRBJ2-3
CDR3nt: TGTGCCATCAGTGTCGGGGGGGGATATACGCAGTATTTT
CDR3aa: CAISVGGGYTQYF

v_gene: TRBV7-9
abundance: few
d_gene: -
j_gene: TRBJ2-3
CDR3nt: TGTGCCAGCAGCTTAGAAGGGCGCCCCGCAGATACGCAGTATTTT
CDR3aa: CASSLEGRPADTQYF

v_gene: TRBV28
abundance: few
d_gene: TRBD2
j_gene: TRBJ2-3
CDR3nt: TGTGCCAGCAGTTCCCCAGACCTAGCGGGGCCAAGCACAGATACGCAGTATTTT
CDR3aa: CASSSPDLAGPSTDTQYF

v_gene: TRBV12-3/TRBV12-4
abundance: few
d_gene: -
j_gene: TRBJ2-7
CDR3nt: TGTGCCAGCAAATTAACTGGGTTTGGCTCCTACGAGCAGTACTTC
CDR3aa: CASKLTGFGSYEQYF

v_gene: TRBV20-1
abundance: -
d_gene: TRBD2
j_gene: TRBJ2-5
CDR3nt: TGCAGTGCTAGAGAATTAGGGACTAAACAAGAGACCCAGTACTTC
CDR3aa: CSARELGTKQETQYF

v_gene: TRBV4-3
abundance: -
d_gene: -
j_gene: TRBJ2-1
CDR3nt: TGCGCCAGCAGCCAAGATAGTGAGGTCTACAATGAGCAGTTCTTC
CDR3aa: CASSQDSEVYNEQFF

v_gene: TRBV4-2
abundance: few
d_gene: -
j_gene: TRBJ2-5
CDR3nt: TGTGCCAGCAGCCAAGGGACAACATCTCAAGAGACCCAGTACTTC
CDR3aa: CASSQGTTSQETQYF

v_gene: TRBV3-1
abundance: few
d_gene: -
j_gene: TRBJ1-2
CDR3nt: TGTGCCAGCAGCCATAGCGGGGATATGTATGGCTACACCTTC
CDR3aa: CASSHSGDMYGYTF

v_gene: TRBV28
abundance: -
d_gene: -
j_gene: TRBJ2-7
CDR3nt: TGTGCCAGCATCCCCCGAGACAGGCCCTTATACGAGCAGTACTTC
CDR3aa: CASIPRDRPLYEQYF

v_gene: TRBV12-3/TRBV12-4
abundance: few
d_gene: -
j_gene: TRBJ2-1
CDR3nt: TGTGCCAGCAGTTTGTCTATCTCTCAGGCGTCCTACAATGAGCAGTTCTTC
CDR3aa: CASSLSISQASYNEQFF

v_gene: TRBV28
abundance: -
d_gene: TRBD2
j_gene: TRBJ2-5
CDR3nt: TGTGCCAGCACCTCTAGCGGGAGGGCGGAGACCCAGTACTTC
CDR3aa: CASTSSGRAETQYF

v_gene: TRBV7-2
abundance: -
d_gene: -
j_gene: TRBJ1-1
CDR3nt: TGTGCCAGCAGCTACGGACCGAACACTGAAGCTTTCTTT
CDR3aa: CASSYGPNTEAFF

v_gene: TRBV5-1
abundance: few
d_gene: -
j_gene: TRBJ2-7
CDR3nt: TGCGCCAGCAGCTTGTCATCCCCGACAATTGGCTACGAGCAGTACTTC
CDR3aa: CASSLSSPTIGYEQYF

v_gene: TRBV7-6
abundance: -
d_gene: -
j_gene: TRBJ1-1
CDR3nt: TGTGCCAGCAGTCAGCCTCCCCGGCCGCCTGAAGCTTTCTTT
CDR3aa: CASSQPPRPPEAFF

v_gene: TRBV5-6
abundance: few
d_gene: -
j_gene: TRBJ1-2
CDR3nt: TGTGCCAGCAGCTTGGCCGGGGACGTAACTAACTATGGCTACACCTTC
CDR3aa: CASSLAGDVTNYGYTF

v_gene: TRBV12-3/TRBV12-4
abundance: -
d_gene: TRBD1
j_gene: TRBJ1-4
CDR3nt: TGTGCCAGCAGTTTGATCGGACAGGGCTATGAAAAACTGTTTTTT
CDR3aa: CASSLIGQGYEKLFF

v_gene: TRBV14
abundance: -
d_gene: TRBD2
j_gene: TRBJ2-1
CDR3nt: TGTGCCAGCAGTCCCCCGGCGACTAGCGGGAGCTCCTACAATGAGCAGTTCTTC
CDR3aa: CASSPPATSGSSYNEQFF

v_gene: TRBV3-1
abundance: few
d_gene: -
j_gene: TRBJ2-5
CDR3nt: TGTGCCAGCAGCCAAGTCCCACAGGGACACCAAGAGACCCAGTACTTC
CDR3aa: CASSQVPQGHQETQYF

v_gene: TRBV4-3
abundance: -
d_gene: -
j_gene: TRBJ1-1
CDR3nt: TGCGCCAGCAGCCAAGGGGTGCCGGGCTCCGGCACTGAAGCTTTCTTT
CDR3aa: CASSQGVPGSGTEAFF

v_gene: TRBV21-1
abundance: -
d_gene: -
j_gene: TRBJ2-1
CDR3nt: TGTGCCAGCAGCAAAGCGCCTAGCGGGAGGGCCTATGAGCAGTTCTTC
CDR3aa: CASSKAPSGRAYEQFF

v_gene: TRBV7-2
abundance: few
d_gene: -
j_gene: TRBJ2-3
CDR3nt: TGTGCCAGCAGCTCCACTCTGGGGGCCTGGTCGACGCAGTATTTT
CDR3aa: CASSSTLGAWSTQYF

v_gene: TRBV27
abundance: few
d_gene: -
j_gene: TRBJ2-1
CDR3nt: TGTGCCAGCTCTGGCGGGGCCACCTACAATGAGCAGTTCTTC
CDR3aa: CASSGGATYNEQFF

v_gene: TRBV10-3
abundance: few
d_gene: -
j_gene: TRBJ2-5
CDR3nt: TGTGCCATCAGTGAGTCTTCTAGCGATGGAGAGACCCAGTACTTC
CDR3aa: CAISESSSDGETQYF

v_gene: TRBV4-3
abundance: many
d_gene: -
j_gene: TRBJ2-7
CDR3nt: TGCGCCAGCAGCCAAGCGGACCCCGGAGGTACCTACGAGCAGTACTTC
CDR3aa: CASSQADPGGTYEQYF

v_gene: TRBV10-3
abundance: -
d_gene: TRBD1
j_gene: TRBJ1-2
CDR3nt: TGTGCCACTAGGACAGGGGAGGACTATGGCTACGCCTTC
CDR3aa: CATRTGEDYGYAF